This section outlines one T cell receptor beta chain sequence together with its context. Its specificity is not known. This entry is derived from a study of CD8+CD57+ T cells in acquired aplastic anemia. Study at large: The study obtained an average of about 3.2 ug of DNA from sorted CD4+ and CD8+ cells. Healthy donor CD4+ samples were sequenced to a depth that averaged about 10.8 million reads. Overall study findings and caveats: It was found that more than 25 CD8+ CDR3 sequences were shared between patients and controls. Any difference that existed in CD8+ Simpson's diversity between patients and controls was not significant.

The germline V gene has CDR1 SGHTA and CDR2 FQGTGA. V shed 2 bases and J shed 6 bases, with 8 bases lying between them. The CDR3 extends over 12 amino acids. Template material for TCR beta VDJ and CDR3 profiling consisted of genomic DNA. TCRdb redid the calling of the reads with MiXCR, one entry per CDR3 protein. The repertoire holds more than 150,000 distinct CDR3 sequences, about half seen once, with about 2.9% in the top ten. The sequence came from a human donor in good health. The chain links TRBV7-3 to TRBJ2-7; no reliable D call. Material: sorted CD4+, CD8+, or CD8+CD57+ T cells (not recorded which) from PBMCs. CDR3 loop: CASSLAFGEQYF. CDR3 bases: TGTGCCAGCAGCTTAGCATTCGGCGAGCAGTACTTC.